Detailed here is one T cell receptor beta chain. Its antigen remains unknown. These data are taken from a study of regulatory T cells in long-lasting Graves disease. Time point of the sample: persistent/refractory GD, antithyroid drugs over 5 years with positive TRAb. Making the TCR library involved RNA that had been extracted from PBMCs. EDTA tubes were used for drawing about 9 milliliters of peripheral blood. In building TCR beta libraries, iRepertoire HTBI primers were used together with Arm-PCR of CDR3 regions. A single record per CDR3 protein comes from TCRdb applying MiXCR to the multiplex PCR reads. Counted here are approximately 380,000 distinct CDR3 sequences, around 20% occurring once; the ten biggest clones make up less than 25%. Study findings and constraints: Whereas new patients shared 966 public clonotypes, persistent patients shared more, at 2,500 to 3,500.

This clonotype was obtained from a female donor with Graves disease. This sample comprised peripheral blood mononuclear cells (PBMCs), obtained when the disease was refractory, from a patient treated with antithyroid drugs.

In DNA form, the CDR3 reads TGTGCCAGCAGCGTAGACGGGTCGGGTGGCCAAGAGACCCAGTACTTC. Translating gives CASSVDGSGGQETQYF. The chain is built from TRBV9 and TRBJ2-5; D is undetermined. This CDR3 comprises 16 residues. Germline assignment: CDR1 SGDLS and CDR2 YYNGEE. The V end was cut by 0 bases, the J end by 1 base, with 13 bases between.